The 28 T cell receptor beta chains below all came from one sample that was sequenced in a study of T cells in localized non-small cell lung cancer (dated by TCRdb to the early 2020s). Library method: the immunoSEQ multiplex PCR assay. Entries here come from immuneACCESS through TCRdb and include only in-frame sequences with V and J called. Some clones fail to appear in such tables; in the studies checked, an unresolved V gene covers under half of the shortfall, and the cause of the remainder is unknown. In this sample the table shows roughly 72,000 clones, more than 70% of which occur a single time. Less than 9.5% of the sample rests with the top ten. The sequenced sample was peripheral blood, obtained before any cancer treatment. Source of these receptors: a female donor over 55 with stage I lung adenocarcinoma.

CDR3 amino acids: CASSLGGRKETQYF. The CDR3 region has the DNA TGTGCCAGCAGCTTGGGGGGAAGGAAGGAGACCCAGTACTTC. V and J are TRBV5-4 and TRBJ2-5; D unresolved. CDR1 is SGHNT and CDR2 is YYREEE in the germline V gene (reference sequence). The CDR3 is 14 residues long. V dropped 0 bases and J dropped 5 bases, with 11 bases sitting between them.

The chain recombines TRBV4-3 with TRBJ2-3; D call uncertain. Trimming removed 3 bases at V and 0 bases at J, with 4 bases between. The CDR3 runs to 13 residues. Germline V gives CDR1 LGHNA, CDR2 YSLEER. The CDR3 spells CASSHLSTDTQYF. For the CDR3, the DNA is TGCGCCAGCAGCCATTTAAGCACAGATACGCAGTATTTT.

CDR3 in amino acids: CASSSPRLAGEETQYF. The CDR3 region has the DNA TGTGCCAGCAGCTCTCCCCGACTAGCGGGGGAAGAGACCCAGTACTTC. The J gene is TRBJ2-5, the V gene TRBV11-2; 12 bases map to TRBD2. The CDR3 extends over 16 amino acids. Germline lookup yields CDR1 SGHAT and CDR2 FQNNGV. V was pared by 4 bases and J by 3 bases, with 6 bases of the junction left unmatched.

This chain uses TRBV21-1 with TRBJ2-7. TRBV21-1 is flagged as a pseudogene. The CDR3 is 13 residues long. CDR3 protein: CASSKDSSYEQYF. The DNA for the CDR3 is TGTGCCAGCAGCAAAGACTCCAGCTACGAGCAGTACTTC.

The V call is TRBV7-2, the J call TRBJ2-3; D might be TRBD1 or TRBD2, each matching 5 bases. This CDR3 comprises 16 residues. CDR1 SGHTA and CDR2 FQGNSA come from the germline V gene. V gave up 5 bases and J gave up 1 base, with 16 bases separating them. The CDR3 DNA reads as TGTGCCAGCAGCCCCACGTTGGGGCGGGGCACAGATACGCAGTATTTT. Its protein is CASSPTLGRGTDTQYF. Full variable domain (outside the CDR3, taken from reference TRBV7-2 and TRBJ2-3): GAGVSQSPSNKVTEKGKDVELRCDPISGHTALYWYRQSLGQGLEFLIYFQGNSAPDKSGLPSDRFSAERTGGSVSTLTIQRTQQEDSAVYLCASSPTLGRGTDTQYFGPGTRLTVL.

This clone was counted a few times. The chain recombines TRBV12-5 with TRBJ2-7; D gene unclear. This CDR3 has 14 amino acids. Trimming shortened V by 3 bases and J by 1 base, and 10 bases separated the two germline ends. Germline loops: CDR1 LGHNT, CDR2 FRNRAP. The CDR3 region is CASGFGVGSYEQYF. CDR3 DNA: TGTGCTAGTGGTTTTGGGGTTGGATCCTACGAGCAGTACTTC.

This clone was recorded once. V usage is TRBV11-2 and J usage is TRBJ2-5, with 11 bases fitting TRBD2. The germline CDR1 and CDR2 sequences are SGHAT and FQNNGV. V shed 4 bases and J 2 bases; nucleotides not matched to a gene: 0. This CDR3 region has 14 residues. The CDR3 DNA sequence: TGTGCCAGCAGCTGGACTAGCGGGCAAGAGACCCAGTACTTC. This translates into CASSWTSGQETQYF.

The rearrangement links TRBV19 to TRBJ2-2, with TRBD2 identical over 11 bases. The germline CDR1 and CDR2 sequences are LNHDA and SQIVND (reference sequence). The J segment lost 1 base and the V segment lost 4 bases, leaving 2 bases of the junction unmatched. The CDR3 is 16 residues long. In DNA, the CDR3 is TGTGCCAGTAGTACCGGGACTAGCGGGAACACCGGGGAGCTGTTTTTT. Translation gives CASSTGTSGNTGELFF.

The rearrangement links TRBV5-1 to TRBJ1-2; 12 bases map to TRBD1. This CDR3 is built from 17 residues. V trimming: 4 bases; J trimming: 12 bases; junction bases outside the gene matches: 19. CDR1 and CDR2 (germline): SGHRS, YFSETQ. The CDR3 protein is CASSRTGTGGAEGRNTF. The CDR3 DNA reads TGCGCCAGCAGCAGGACCGGGACAGGGGGCGCCGAGGGGCGGAACACCTTC.

Only a few counts were recorded for this clone. This chain joins TRBV10-3 and TRBJ1-1; TRBD1 agrees at 7 bases. Germline lookup yields CDR1 ENHRY and CDR2 SYGVKD. After removal of 0 bases from V and 1 base from J, the junction contained 2 bases not matched to a gene. The CDR3 extends over 15 amino acids. The CDR3 sequence: CAISESGQQNTEAFF. The CDR3 nucleotides are TGTGCCATCAGTGAGTCGGGACAGCAGAACACTGAAGCTTTCTTT.

The chain combines TRBV19 with TRBJ2-2, with TRBD1 matching over 11 bases. From germline, CDR1 is LNHDA and CDR2 SQIVND (reference sequence). Trimming cost V 4 bases and J 6 bases; bases outside gene matches: 4. The CDR3 runs 15 residues. The CDR3 region has the DNA TGTGCCAGTAGTAGGGACAGGGGGAGCGCCGGGGAGCTGTTTTTT. This encodes CASSRDRGSAGELFF. The variable domain in full, with the rest retrieved from reference TRBV19 and TRBJ2-2, is DGGITQSPKYLFRKEGQNVTLSCEQNLNHDAMYWYRQDPGQGLRLIYYSQIVNDFQKGDIAEGYSVSREKKESFPLTVTSAQKNPTAFYLCASSRDRGSAGELFFGEGSRLTVL.

The chain uses TRBV9 and TRBJ1-1; TRBD1 matches at 11 bases. V dropped 2 bases and J dropped 4; count of bases not matched to a gene: 7. The CDR3 has 16 amino acids. Per germline, CDR1 SGDLS and CDR2 YYNGEE. In nucleotides, the CDR3 is TGTGCCAGCAGCGTGGGGTTGGGACAGGGGGGCACTGAAGCTTTCTTT. Protein: CASSVGLGQGGTEAFF.

V is TRBV29-1 and J is TRBJ2-2; TRBD2 matches 13 bases. CDR3 length: 14 amino acids. The germline gives CDR1 SQVTM, CDR2 ANQGSEA. J lost 6 bases, V lost 7 bases, and 5 bases had no gene match. Here the CDR3 DNA reads TGCAGCGCCCGGACTAGCGGGAGCCCCGGGGAGCTGTTTTTT. This codes for CSARTSGSPGELFF.

This clone showed up just a few times. The CDR3 loop is CASSFSVARAGNTIYF. In DNA form, the CDR3 reads TGTGCCAGCAGCTTTTCGGTCGCTCGAGCTGGAAACACCATATATTTT. The rearrangement links TRBV5-6 to TRBJ1-3; no clear D. This CDR3 has 16 residues. Germline CDR1 and CDR2: SGHDT and YYEEEE. Trimming pared 2 bases from V and 2 bases from J, leaving 14 bases between.

The chain links TRBV7-9 to TRBJ1-4, with D possibly being TRBD1 (5 bases). The CDR3 has 12 amino acids. CDR1 SEHNR and CDR2 FQNEAQ come from the germline V gene (reference sequence). V was trimmed by 5 bases and J by 15 bases, leaving 16 bases between them. As DNA, the CDR3 is TGTGCCAGCAGCCTTAACCCCGGAGGGGTGTTTTTT. Translating gives CASSLNPGGVFF.

This chain uses TRBV28 with TRBJ2-3; no definite D call. The CDR3 is made up of 14 amino acids. Germline V gives CDR1 MDHEN, CDR2 SYDVKM. Trimming removed 8 bases from V and 1 base from J, with 13 bases in between. DNA of the CDR3: TGTGCCAGCTCCCTAAGGCTTGGCACAGATACGCAGTATTTT. It codes for CASSLRLGTDTQYF.

The V gene is TRBV9, the J gene TRBJ1-1, with a weak D call TRBD1 (6 bases). The CDR3 totals 13 residues. The germline V gene has CDR1 SGDLS and CDR2 YYNGEE. V lost 3 bases and J lost 5, with 11 bases in between. CDR3 loop: CASSATGTTEAFF. The CDR3 DNA reads as TGTGCCAGCAGCGCCACAGGGACGACTGAAGCTTTCTTT.

This chain joins TRBV10-3 and TRBJ2-3; 13 positions match TRBD2. The CDR3 loop spans 17 amino acids. Trimming took 0 bases from V and 2 from J; bases not matched to a gene: 2. Germline V lookup: CDR1 ENHRY, CDR2 SYGVKD. For the CDR3, the DNA is TGTGCCATCAGTGAGTCCGGACTAGCGGGAGTCACAGATACGCAGTATTTT. Protein: CAISESGLAGVTDTQYF.

The chain carries TRBV10-3 and TRBJ2-7, with 8 bases aligning to TRBD2. This CDR3 is built from 13 residues. V dropped 10 bases and J dropped 4; count of bases not matched to a gene: 9. Germline V gives CDR1 ENHRY, CDR2 SYGVKD. The CDR3 sequence: CATAGGALYEQYF. The CDR3 region has the DNA TGTGCCACCGCCGGGGGGGCCTTGTACGAGCAGTACTTC.

V is TRBV19 and J is TRBJ2-7; perhaps TRBD2 as D (6 bases). The CDR3 spans 13 residues. Germline V gene sequence: CDR1 LNHDA, CDR2 SQIVND (reference sequence). V was cut by 3 bases and J by 6 bases, with 12 bases left in between. The chain's CDR3 is CASSIGLGGEQYF. The CDR3 DNA sequence: TGTGCCAGTAGTATCGGCCTCGGGGGCGAGCAGTACTTC.

The rearrangement links TRBV5-1 to TRBJ2-3; tentatively, D is TRBD1 (6 bases). Between the trimmed V and J ends, which lost 0 bases and 5 bases, there was a span of 13 bases. The CDR3 has 15 residues. Looked up from germline, CDR1 is SGHRS and CDR2 is YFSETQ. The CDR3, as DNA: TGCGCCAGCAGCTTGGCAGGGGCCCGGGGAGATACGCAGTATTTT. This translates into CASSLAGARGDTQYF.

This clone was seen only once. The rearrangement uses TRBV7-3 and TRBJ2-7; D gene uncertain. The germline V gene has CDR1 SGHTA and CDR2 FQGTGA. With 1 base removed from V and 2 bases from J, the gap between germline ends came to 6 bases. The CDR3 contains 13 residues. CDR3 nucleotides: TGTGCCAGCAGCTTAAGTCCCACCTACGAGCAGTACTTC. It yields the protein CASSLSPTYEQYF.

V is TRBV27 and J is TRBJ1-2; weak D call: TRBD1 (5 bases). The CDR3 has 16 residues. V was cut by 4 bases and J by 5 bases, with 20 bases left in between. Germline loops: CDR1 MNHEY, CDR2 SMNVEV (reference sequence). CDR3 loop: CASSSGPTGAPYGYTF. The CDR3 DNA follows: TGTGCCAGCAGTTCCGGCCCGACTGGGGCCCCTTATGGCTACACCTTC.

This clone was seen just once. The chain combines TRBV7-8 with TRBJ2-5; 13 nucleotides agree with TRBD2. Per germline, CDR1 SGHVS and CDR2 FQNEAQ. V lost 4 bases, J lost 5 bases, and 4 bases stayed unmatched. The CDR3 runs to 15 residues. CDR3 nucleotide sequence: TGTGCCAGCAGCTCCACTAGCGGGAGGGCGGAGACCCAGTACTTC. This codes for CASSSTSGRAETQYF.

The chain is built from TRBV7-2 and TRBJ1-5; 8 positions agree with TRBD1. J gave up 6 bases and V 5 bases, and 12 bases lay outside the gene matches. The CDR3 sequence is 16 residues long. Germline CDR1 and CDR2: SGHTA and FQGNSA. The CDR3 sequence: CASSPTTGVAPQPQHF. The CDR3 bases are TGTGCCAGCAGCCCGACGACAGGGGTCGCACCTCAGCCCCAGCATTTT. The complete variable domain, with remaining parts taken from reference TRBV7-2 and TRBJ1-5, reads GAGVSQSPSNKVTEKGKDVELRCDPISGHTALYWYRQSLGQGLEFLIYFQGNSAPDKSGLPSDRFSAERTGGSVSTLTIQRTQQEDSAVYLCASSPTTGVAPQPQHFGDGTRLSIL.

Concerning this clone: Germline and junction disagree at one end, which may indicate a read error. The V gene is TRBV7-7, the J gene TRBJ2-5, with 10 nucleotides matching TRBD2. This CDR3 is 16 amino acids long. CDR1 and CDR2 from the germline V gene are SSHAT and FNYEAQ (reference sequence). The CDR3 reads CASSLVASGSRETQYF. The DNA of the CDR3 is TGTGCTAGCAGCTTAGTTGCTAGCGGGAGTCGGGAGACCCAGTACTTC.

V is TRBV4-1 and J is TRBJ2-7; 8 positions match TRBD2. The CDR3 is 15 amino acids. The junction had 3 bases not matched to a gene; V was cut back by 0 bases and J by 2 bases. The germline CDR1 and CDR2 sequences are MGHRA and YSYEKL. DNA for the CDR3: TGCGCCAGCAGCCAAGAGGGGACTAGAGCCTACGAGCAGTACTTC. It specifies CASSQEGTRAYEQYF.

J is TRBJ2-7 and V is TRBV29-1, with D hard to call. Germline loops: CDR1 SQVTM, CDR2 ANQGSEA. This CDR3 is built from 13 residues. Deletions cut 0 bases from V and 1 base from J, with 7 bases between. The CDR3 region has the DNA TGCAGCGTTGAAGATCCCGGTTCCTACGAGCAGTACTTC. The encoded protein is CSVEDPGSYEQYF.